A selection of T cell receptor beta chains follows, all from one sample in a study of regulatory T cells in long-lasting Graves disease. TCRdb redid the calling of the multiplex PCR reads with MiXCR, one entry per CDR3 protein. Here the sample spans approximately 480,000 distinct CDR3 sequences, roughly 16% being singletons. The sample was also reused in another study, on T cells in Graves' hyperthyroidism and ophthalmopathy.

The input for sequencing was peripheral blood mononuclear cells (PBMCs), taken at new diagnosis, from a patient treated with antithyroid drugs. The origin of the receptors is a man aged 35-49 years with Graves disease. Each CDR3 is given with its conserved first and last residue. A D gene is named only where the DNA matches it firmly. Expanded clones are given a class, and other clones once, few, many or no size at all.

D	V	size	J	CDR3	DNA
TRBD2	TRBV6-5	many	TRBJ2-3	CASSYRAGARDTQYF	TGTGCCAGCAGTTATAGAGCGGGAGCTCGAGATACGCAGTATTTT
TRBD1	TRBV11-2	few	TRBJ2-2	CASSPWTGGHGELFF	TGTGCCAGCAGCCCGTGGACAGGGGGACACGGGGAGCTGTTTTTT
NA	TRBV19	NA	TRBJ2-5	CASKAGQWYQETQYF	TGTGCCTCAAAAGCCGGCCAGTGGTACCAAGAGACCCAGTACTTC
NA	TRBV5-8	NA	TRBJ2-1	CASSLVPNEQFF	TGTGCCAGCAGCTTGGTCCCAAATGAGCAGTTCTTC
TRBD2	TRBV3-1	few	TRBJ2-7	CASSQTTSGSHEQYF	TGTGCCAGCAGCCAGACGACTAGCGGGAGCCACGAGCAGTACTTC
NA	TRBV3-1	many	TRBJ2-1	CASSLTTTNEQFF	TGTGCCAGCAGCCTGACTACGACCAATGAGCAGTTCTTC
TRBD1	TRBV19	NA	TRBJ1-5	CASSITGQGDQPQHF	TGTGCCAGTAGTATAACGGGACAGGGTGATCAGCCCCAGCATTTT
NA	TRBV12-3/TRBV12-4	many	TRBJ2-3	CASSSGPSTDTQYF	TGTGCCAGCAGCTCGGGACCGAGCACAGATACGCAGTATTTT
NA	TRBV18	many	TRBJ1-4	CASSPQGNEKLFF	TGTGCCAGCTCACCGCAGGGGAATGAAAAACTGTTTTTT
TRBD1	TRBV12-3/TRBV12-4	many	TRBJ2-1	CASRSPRDSNEQFF	TGTGCCAGCAGGTCTCCCCGGGACAGCAATGAGCAGTTCTTC
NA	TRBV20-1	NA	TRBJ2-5	CSAWGSGRVIQETQYF	TGCAGTGCTTGGGGCTCCGGACGGGTTATCCAAGAGACCCAGTACTTC
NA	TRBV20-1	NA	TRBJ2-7	CSARGTETYEQYF	TGCAGTGCTAGAGGTACGGAGACCTACGAGCAGTACTTC
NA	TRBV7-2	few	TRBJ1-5	CASSANRDYQPQHF	TGTGCCAGCAGTGCGAACAGGGATTATCAGCCCCAGCATTTT
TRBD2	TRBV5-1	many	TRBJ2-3	CASSTNGLAATDTQYF	TGCGCCAGCAGCACTAATGGACTAGCGGCCACAGATACGCAGTATTTT
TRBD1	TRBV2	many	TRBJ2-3	CASTAGQGADTQYF	TGTGCCAGCACCGCGGGACAGGGGGCAGATACGCAGTATTTT
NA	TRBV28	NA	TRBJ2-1	CASQGYEQFF	TGTGCCAGCCAGGGGTATGAGCAGTTCTTC
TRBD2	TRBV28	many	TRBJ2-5	CASSPIAGVGETQYF	TGTGCCAGCAGTCCTATAGCGGGAGTGGGAGAGACCCAGTACTTC
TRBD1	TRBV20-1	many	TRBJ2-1	CSPYGTGDEQFF	TGCAGTCCATATGGGACAGGCGATGAGCAGTTCTTC
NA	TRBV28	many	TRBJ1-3	CASTVNGNTIYF	TGTGCCAGCACCGTAAATGGAAACACCATATATTTT
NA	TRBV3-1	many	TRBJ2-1	CASSQDILQPMFF	TGTGCCAGCAGCCAAGATATCCTACAGCCAATGTTCTTC
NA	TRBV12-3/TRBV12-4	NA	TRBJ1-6	CASSFPHSPLRF	TGTGCCAGCAGTTTCCCCCATTCACCCCTCCGCTTT
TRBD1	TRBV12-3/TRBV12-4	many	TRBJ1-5	CASSPPWGQGHQPQHF	TGTGCCAGCAGCCCCCCCTGGGGACAGGGCCATCAGCCCCAGCATTTT
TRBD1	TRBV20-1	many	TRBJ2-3	CSAKDRGWTDTQYF	TGCAGTGCTAAGGACAGGGGGTGGACAGATACGCAGTATTTT
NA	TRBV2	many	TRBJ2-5	CASRETGYQETQYF	TGTGCCAGCAGGGAGACCGGGTACCAAGAGACCCAGTACTTC
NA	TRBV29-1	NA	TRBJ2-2	CSVIRDHRGELFF	TGCAGCGTTATCAGGGACCACCGCGGGGAGCTGTTTTTT
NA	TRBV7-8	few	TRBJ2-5	CASSRGTVETQYF	TGTGCCAGCAGCCGCGGGACAGTGGAGACCCAGTACTTC
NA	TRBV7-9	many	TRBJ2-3	CASSAGSSTDTQYF	TGTGCCAGCAGCGCAGGGTCTAGCACAGATACGCAGTATTTT
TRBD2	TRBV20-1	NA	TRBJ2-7	CSARDPLAGEVHEQYF	TGCAGTGCTAGAGATCCCTTAGCGGGAGAAGTCCACGAGCAGTACTTC
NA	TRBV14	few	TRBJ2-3	CASSQLFDTQYF	TGTGCCAGCAGCCAGCTTTTTGATACGCAGTATTTT
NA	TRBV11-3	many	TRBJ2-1	CASSLLGAYNEQFF	TGTGCCAGCAGCTTATTGGGGGCCTACAATGAGCAGTTCTTC
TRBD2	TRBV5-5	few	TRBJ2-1	CASSPNSGDSYNEQFF	TGTGCCAGCAGCCCGAATAGCGGGGACTCCTACAATGAGCAGTTCTTC
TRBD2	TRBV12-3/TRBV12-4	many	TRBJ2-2	CASSFLLGGANTGELFF	TGTGCCAGCAGTTTCCTTTTGGGAGGGGCGAACACCGGGGAGCTGTTTTTT
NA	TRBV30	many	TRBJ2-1	CAWTRDFYNEQFF	TGTGCCTGGACCCGGGACTTCTACAATGAGCAGTTCTTC
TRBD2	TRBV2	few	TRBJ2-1	CASSPVGGSNEQFF	TGTGCCAGCAGCCCGGTGGGCGGGAGCAATGAGCAGTTCTTC
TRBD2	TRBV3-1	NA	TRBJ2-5	CASSQESAGGTETQYF	TGTGCCAGCAGCCAAGAATCAGCGGGAGGGACCGAGACCCAGTACTTC
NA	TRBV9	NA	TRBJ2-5	CASSGAIQETQYF	TGTGCCAGCAGCGGGGCGATCCAAGAGACCCAGTACTTC
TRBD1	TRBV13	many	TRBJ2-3	CASSARTGGTDTQYF	TGTGCCAGCAGCGCACGGACAGGGGGCACAGATACGCAGTATTTT
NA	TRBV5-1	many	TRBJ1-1	CASSEQVVNTEAFF	TGCGCCAGCAGCGAACAGGTCGTGAACACTGAAGCTTTCTTT
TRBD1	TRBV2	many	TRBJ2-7	CASSKNRGFYEQYF	TGTGCCAGCAGCAAAAACAGGGGATTCTACGAGCAGTACTTC
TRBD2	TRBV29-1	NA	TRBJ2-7	CSVLGLAGGYEQYF	TGCAGCGTTTTGGGCCTAGCGGGAGGATACGAGCAGTACTTC
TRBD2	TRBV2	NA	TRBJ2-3	CATLLAGTTDTQYF	TGTGCCACCCTACTAGCGGGCACCACAGATACGCAGTATTTT
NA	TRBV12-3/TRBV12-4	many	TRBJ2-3	CASSPTSDTQYF	TGTGCCAGCAGTCCCACCTCAGATACGCAGTATTTT
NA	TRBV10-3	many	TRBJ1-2	CAISESGYGYTF	TGTGCCATCAGTGAGTCAGGCTATGGCTACACCTTC
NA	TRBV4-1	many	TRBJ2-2	CASSRQGLDTGELFF	TGTGCCAGCAGCCGACAGGGACTAGACACCGGGGAGCTGTTTTTT
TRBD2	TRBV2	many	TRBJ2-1	CASGGRAEQFF	TGTGCCAGCGGGGGGAGGGCCGAGCAGTTCTTC
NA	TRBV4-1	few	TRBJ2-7	CASSQEARAYEQYF	TGCGCCAGCAGCCAAGAAGCAAGAGCCTACGAGCAGTACTTC
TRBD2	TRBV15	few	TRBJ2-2	CATSRDPSGNLTGELFF	TGTGCCACCAGCAGAGACCCTAGCGGGAACCTCACCGGGGAGCTGTTTTTT
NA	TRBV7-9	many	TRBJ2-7	CASSLGGSSHEQYF	TGTGCCAGCAGCTTGGGTGGGAGTAGCCACGAGCAGTACTTC
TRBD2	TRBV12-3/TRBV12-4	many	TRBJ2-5	CASSGRAGGETQYF	TGTGCCAGCAGTGGTCGGGCGGGGGGCGAGACCCAGTACTTC
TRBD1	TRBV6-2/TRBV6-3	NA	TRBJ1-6	CASSRTGINSPLHF	TGTGCCAGCAGCCGGACAGGGATTAATTCACCCCTCCACTTT
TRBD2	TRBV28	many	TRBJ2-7	CASSPQRDKYEQYF	TGTGCCAGCAGTCCCCAGCGGGATAAATACGAGCAGTACTTC
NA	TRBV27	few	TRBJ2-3	CASTHLGGSTDTQYF	TGTGCCAGCACCCATCTTGGGGGGTCCACAGATACGCAGTATTTT
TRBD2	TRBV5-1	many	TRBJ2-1	CASSSGRAGGEQFF	TGCGCCAGCAGCTCCGGTAGAGCGGGAGGCGAGCAGTTCTTC
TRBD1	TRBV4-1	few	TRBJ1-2	CASSQMTGRGYGYTF	TGCGCCAGCAGCCAGATGACAGGGAGGGGCTATGGCTACACCTTC
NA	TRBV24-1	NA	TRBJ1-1	CATSDSTGGIMNTEAFF	TGTGCCACCAGTGATTCCACAGGAGGGATCATGAACACTGAAGCTTTCTTT
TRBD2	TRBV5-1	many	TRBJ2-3	CASSQPGLAGYTQYF	TGCGCCAGCAGCCAACCGGGACTAGCGGGATATACGCAGTATTTT
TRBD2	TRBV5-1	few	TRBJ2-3	CASSRLGTSGRTDTQYF	TGCGCCAGCAGCCGCCTGGGGACTAGCGGGAGAACAGATACGCAGTATTTT
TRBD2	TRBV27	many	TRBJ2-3	CATATSGTDTQYF	TGTGCCACCGCGACTAGCGGCACAGATACGCAGTATTTT
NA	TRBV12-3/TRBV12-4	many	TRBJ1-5	CASSHGGRMGQPQHF	TGTGCCAGCAGTCACGGCGGACGGATGGGTCAGCCCCAGCATTTT